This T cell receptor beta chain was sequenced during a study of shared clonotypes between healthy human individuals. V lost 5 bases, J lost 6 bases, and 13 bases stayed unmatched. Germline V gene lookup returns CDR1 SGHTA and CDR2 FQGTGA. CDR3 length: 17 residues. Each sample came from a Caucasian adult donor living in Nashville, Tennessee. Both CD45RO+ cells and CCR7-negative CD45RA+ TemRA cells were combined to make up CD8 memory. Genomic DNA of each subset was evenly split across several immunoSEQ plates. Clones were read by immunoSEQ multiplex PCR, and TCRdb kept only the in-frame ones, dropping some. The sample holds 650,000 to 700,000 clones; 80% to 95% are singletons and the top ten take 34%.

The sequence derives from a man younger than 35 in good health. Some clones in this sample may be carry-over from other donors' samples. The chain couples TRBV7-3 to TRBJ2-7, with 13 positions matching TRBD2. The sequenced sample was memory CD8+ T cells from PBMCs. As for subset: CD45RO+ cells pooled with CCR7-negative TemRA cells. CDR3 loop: CASSPSGTSGRATEQYF. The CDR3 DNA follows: TGTGCCAGCAGCCCCTCCGGAACTAGCGGGAGGGCCACCGAGCAGTACTTC.